These 8 T cell receptor beta chains originate from one sample sequenced in a study of T cells after yellow fever vaccination. TCRdb processed the 5' RACE reads anew with MiXCR; each CDR3 protein has one entry. The sample holds about 25,000 distinct CDR3 sequences, roughly 3.4% seen once. Source: PBMCs, either bulk or a sorted T-cell subset (CD4+, CD8+, memory, or dextramer-sorted; not recorded which), taken more than 35 days after the first yellow fever vaccination. The origin of the receptors is a man younger than 30 who received the YFV17D yellow fever vaccine.

This clonotype was picked up many times. The chain carries TRBV5-1 and TRBJ2-3, with D unclear. CDR3 length: 14 residues. Germline CDR1 reads SGHRS; CDR2 reads YFSETQ. The V and J ends lost 0 bases and 5 bases respectively, with 10 bases between them. CDR3 amino acids: CASSLEFGQDTQYF. Here the CDR3 DNA reads TGCGCCAGCAGCTTGGAGTTCGGTCAAGATACGCAGTATTTT.

This clonotype occurred many times. The V call is TRBV12-3 or TRBV12-4, the J call TRBJ2-7; D remains unclear. The CDR3 length is 14 residues. Trimming took off 1 base at V and 4 bases at J, with 11 bases between the two ends. CDR3 region: CASSLDGSGYEQYV. CDR3 nucleotides: TGTGCCAGCAGTTTAGACGGCTCAGGATACGAGCAGTACGTC.

This clonotype appeared many times. The rearrangement links TRBV6-1 to TRBJ2-3, with TRBD2 matching over 9 bases. The CDR3 loop spans 14 amino acids. V lost 8 bases and J lost 2; bases outside the gene matches: 5. Germline V gene sequence: CDR1 MNHNS, CDR2 SASEGT. This CDR3 reads CASLAGDYTDTQYF. CDR3 in DNA: TGTGCCAGCTTAGCGGGGGACTACACAGATACGCAGTATTTT.

This clonotype was recorded at least ten times. The rearrangement links TRBV11-2 to TRBJ2-7; 7 bases fit TRBD1. Germline assignment: CDR1 SGHAT and CDR2 FQNNGV. This CDR3 region has 13 residues. The DNA of the CDR3 is TGTGCCAGCAGCTTGGGGGATGCGACAGGGTATAGAGTC. Its translation: CASSLGDATGYRV.

This clonotype showed up many times. V gene TRBV4-2 combines with J gene TRBJ1-4; maybe TRBD1 (6 bases). V was cut by 0 bases and J by 14 bases, with 10 bases left in between. CDR1 and CDR2 from the germline V gene are LGHNA and YNFKEQ. This CDR3 comprises 12 residues. CDR3 in amino acids: CASSQEGTILFF. CDR3 DNA sequence: TGTGCCAGCAGCCAAGAGGGGACAATTCTGTTTTTT.

This clonotype was found many times. This rearrangement joins TRBV15 to TRBJ2-7, with TRBD1 matching over 11 bases. V trimming: 3 bases; J trimming: 7 bases; junction bases outside the gene matches: 5. CDR3 length: 14 residues. Germline-derived CDR1 and CDR2 are LNHNV and YYDKDF (reference sequence). The CDR3 region has the DNA TGTGCCACCAGCAGCGGACAGGGGGCGAAGGAGCAGTACTTC. Residues: CATSSGQGAKEQYF.

This clonotype was found many times. This chain connects TRBV5-6 to TRBJ2-3, with a possible D match to TRBD2 (6 bases). Trimming stripped 4 bases from V and 2 bases from J, with 11 bases between. CDR3 length: 14 amino acids. Germline CDR1 is SGHDT and CDR2 is YYEEEE. CDR3 bases: TGTGCCAGCAGCCTCCGGGACTTCACAGATACGCAGTATTTT. Translating gives CASSLRDFTDTQYF.

Many counts were recorded for this clonotype. The J gene is TRBJ2-2, the V gene TRBV5-6, with 11 bases that match TRBD2. There are 17 residues in the CDR3. Unmatched junction bases numbered 7, after V lost 1 base and J lost 5 bases. CDR1 and CDR2 (germline): SGHDT, YYEEEE. CDR3 coding DNA: TGTGCCAGCAGCTTGCTCCTAGCGGGGGGCAGGACCGGGGAGCTGTTTTTT. It specifies CASSLLLAGGRTGELFF.